This entry lists 20 T cell receptor beta chains sequenced from one sample in a study of T cell responses to AZD1222 COVID-19 vaccine. TCRdb's table, derived via immunoSEQ multiplex PCR, lists solely in-frame clones and lacks some. Here the sample spans about 120,000 clones, approximately 88% being singletons. The source was peripheral blood, collected on day 0 of AZD1222 vaccination. The receptor set was obtained from an adult in good health.

The gene calls are TRBV13 and TRBJ1-1; D not resolved. The CDR3 sequence is 13 residues long. Germline V lookup: CDR1 PRHDT, CDR2 FYEKMQ (reference sequence). Trimming left V 4 bases short and J 0 bases short, with 6 bases between. The CDR3 loop reads CASSSNLNTEAFF. The DNA of the CDR3 is TGTGCCAGCAGCTCAAATCTGAACACTGAAGCTTTCTTT.

The rearrangement uses TRBV16 and TRBJ1-1, with D unresolved. Per germline, CDR1 KGHSY and CDR2 FQNENV. The ends were cut back, 3 bases at V and 6 bases at J, with 8 bases in the middle. This CDR3 spans 12 amino acids. The CDR3 region is CASSQLTPEAFF. The CDR3 DNA follows: TGTGCCAGCAGCCAGTTAACTCCTGAAGCTTTCTTT.

This chain joins TRBV4-3 and TRBJ2-2; the D is unclear. The germline gives CDR1 LGHNA, CDR2 YSLEER. The germline V and J ends were trimmed by 0 bases and 6 bases, with 8 bases remaining between them. The length of the CDR3 is 14 residues. The CDR3 loop is CASSQELAPGELFF. The CDR3 bases are TGCGCCAGCAGCCAAGAACTGGCACCCGGGGAGCTGTTTTTT.

CDR3 loop: CASSDGYYGYTF. In DNA form, the CDR3 reads TGCGCCAGCAGTGACGGCTATTATGGCTACACCTTC. The chain employs TRBV10-2 and TRBJ1-2; D remains ambiguous. Trimming removed 3 bases at V and 5 bases at J, with 7 bases between. Germline values: CDR1 WSHSY, CDR2 SAAADI. The CDR3 covers 12 residues.

The chain is built from TRBV19 and TRBJ1-6; perhaps TRBD1 as D (5 bases). CDR3 length: 13 amino acids. With 5 bases removed from V and 7 bases from J, the gap between germline ends came to 9 bases. From germline, CDR1 is LNHDA and CDR2 SQIVND (reference sequence). The CDR3 region has the DNA TGTGCCAGTAGTTTTTCAGGGAATTCACCCCTCCACTTT. Its translation is CASSFSGNSPLHF.

This chain connects TRBV27 to TRBJ2-1; D possibly corresponds to TRBD2 (5 bases). Germline V gives CDR1 MNHEY, CDR2 SMNVEV (reference sequence). The CDR3 runs to 13 residues. V lost 3 bases and J lost 9, with 12 bases in between. The CDR3 loop is CASSFTLAGEQFF. In DNA, the CDR3 is TGTGCCAGCAGTTTTACCCTAGCCGGTGAGCAGTTCTTC.

This chain connects TRBV5-4 to TRBJ2-2; 8 bases are shared with TRBD2. The CDR3 extends over 14 amino acids. From germline, CDR1 is SGHNT and CDR2 YYREEE (reference sequence). Losses at the gene ends were 3 bases for V and 6 bases for J; bases not matched to a gene: 4. The CDR3 sequence: CASSSRTSPGELFF. Written as DNA, the CDR3 is TGTGCCAGCAGCTCTCGGACTAGCCCCGGGGAGCTGTTTTTT. Supplemented by reference TRBV5-4 and TRBJ2-2, the full variable domain reads ETGVTQSPTHLIKTRGQQVTLRCSSQSGHNTVSWYQQALGQGPQFIFQYYREEENGRGNFPPRFSGLQFPNYSSELNVNALELDDSALYLCASSSRTSPGELFFGEGSRLTVL.

V usage is TRBV19 and J usage is TRBJ2-3; 7 nucleotides line up with TRBD1. Looked up from germline, CDR1 is LNHDA and CDR2 is SQIVND (reference sequence). V dropped 8 bases and J dropped 3; count of bases not matched to a gene: 8. There are 14 residues in the CDR3. The CDR3 DNA sequence: TGTGCCAGTTCCGGACAGGTCTTTACAGATACGCAGTATTTT. As protein: CASSGQVFTDTQYF.

The chain carries TRBV4-2 and TRBJ2-7, with D perhaps TRBD1 (5 bases). Germline CDR1 LGHNA, CDR2 YNFKEQ. The CDR3 length is 14 residues. V lost 1 base and J lost 3, with 10 bases in between. CDR3 nucleotide sequence: TGTGCCAGCAGCCAAGCGGACATAGGCTACGAGCAGTACTTC. It yields the protein CASSQADIGYEQYF.

To note about this clone: Distinct nucleotide sequences in the sample also encode this CDR3. The chain employs TRBV12-3 or TRBV12-4 and TRBJ1-2; D is perhaps TRBD1 (5 bases). This CDR3 is built from 13 residues. Trimming shortened V by 6 bases and J by 3 bases, and 11 bases separated the two germline ends. The CDR3 region has the DNA TGTGCCAGCAGCTTTCAAGGGGACTATGGCTACACCTTC. This sequence encodes CASSFQGDYGYTF.

CDR3 residues: CASSREPWVANSPLHF. Here the CDR3 DNA reads TGTGCCAGCAGTAGGGAACCTTGGGTGGCTAATTCACCCCTCCACTTT. The chain has TRBV27 and TRBJ1-6, with D unresolved. The CDR3 runs to 16 residues. V lost 5 bases to trimming and J lost 6 bases, with 17 bases between them. Germline V gene data show CDR1 as MNHEY and CDR2 as SMNVEV (reference sequence).

The chain's CDR3 is CASSLTFSTGELFF. DNA for the CDR3: TGTGCCAGCAGCTTAACATTTTCCACCGGGGAGCTGTTTTTT. V is TRBV7-9 and J is TRBJ2-2; D unclear. Germline V gene data show CDR1 as SEHNR and CDR2 as FQNEAQ (reference sequence). The CDR3 has 14 residues. V lost 2 bases and J lost 4, with 8 bases in between.

J is TRBJ1-4 and V is TRBV7-9; 9 bases are shared with TRBD1. The V segment lost 5 bases and the J segment 7 bases; nucleotides outside the gene matches: 5. CDR3 length: 14 residues. Germline assignment: CDR1 SEHNR and CDR2 FQNEAQ (reference sequence). This CDR3 is CASSKGQGGEKLFF. CDR3 sequence (DNA): TGTGCCAGCAGCAAGGGACAGGGAGGTGAAAAACTGTTTTTT.

The rearrangement joins TRBV11-2 to TRBJ1-2; no reliable D call. Trimming took 1 base from V and 4 from J, leaving 7 bases between them. There are 13 residues in the CDR3. CDR1 and CDR2 from the germline V gene are SGHAT and FQNNGV. CDR3 sequence (DNA): TGTGCCAGCAGCTTAGTAGCAGGCTATGGCTACACCTTC. Translated: CASSLVAGYGYTF. Complete variable domain (other parts from reference TRBV11-2 and TRBJ1-2): EAGVAQSPRYKIIEKRQSVAFWCNPISGHATLYWYQQILGQGPKLLIQFQNNGVVDDSQLPKDRFSAERLKGVDSTLKIQPAKLEDSAVYLCASSLVAGYGYTFGSGTRLTVV.

The V and J genes are TRBV18 and TRBJ1-1; no clear D. Per the germline V gene, CDR1 is KGHSH and CDR2 is LQKENI. V was shortened by 1 base and J by 4 bases, with 10 bases between the two germline ends. This CDR3 spans 14 amino acids. The CDR3 spells CASSPQVGITEAFF. The CDR3 region has the DNA TGTGCCAGCTCACCACAGGTAGGGATCACTGAAGCTTTCTTT.

The V gene is TRBV18, the J gene TRBJ2-7; 9 bases align to TRBD1. The V gene's germline CDR1 is KGHSH and CDR2 LQKENI. The V and J ends lost 3 bases and 6 bases, in that order; junction bases with no gene match: 6. This CDR3 is 14 amino acids long. CDR3 DNA: TGTGCCAGCTCACCCCCGGGACAGGGTGGCGAGCAGTACTTC. Translated, it gives CASSPPGQGGEQYF.

The chain combines TRBV6-1 with TRBJ2-2; D is undetermined. The CDR3 is 13 residues long. Trimming removed 2 bases at V and 3 bases at J, with 4 bases between. Germline CDR1 reads MNHNS; CDR2 reads SASEGT. CDR3 residues: CASSERDTGELFF. CDR3 sequence (DNA): TGTGCCAGCAGTGAAAGGGACACCGGGGAGCTGTTTTTT.

In DNA, the CDR3 is TGTGCCAGCAGCCTAGGGACACTCAGTCAGCCCCAGCATTTT. It yields the protein CASSLGTLSQPQHF. The gene calls are TRBV7-2 and TRBJ1-5; D is possibly TRBD1 (6 bases). The germline V and J ends were trimmed by 5 bases and 6 bases, with 14 bases remaining between them. The CDR3 runs to 14 residues. Germline V gene sequence: CDR1 SGHTA, CDR2 FQGNSA. Combining the CDR3 with reference TRBV7-2 and TRBJ1-5 gives the whole variable domain GAGVSQSPSNKVTEKGKDVELRCDPISGHTALYWYRQSLGQGLEFLIYFQGNSAPDKSGLPSDRFSAERTGGSVSTLTIQRTQQEDSAVYLCASSLGTLSQPQHFGDGTRLSIL.

V gene TRBV6-6 combines with J gene TRBJ1-5, with D unresolved. Germline assignment: CDR1 MNHNY and CDR2 SVGAGI (reference sequence). This CDR3 has 12 residues. Between the trimmed V and J ends, which lost 4 bases and 6 bases, there was a span of 7 bases. The CDR3 DNA follows: TGTGCCAGCAGTTTCCGGGGTCAGCCCCAGCATTTT. The encoded protein is CASSFRGQPQHF.

V usage is TRBV7-9 and J usage is TRBJ1-2; D unclear. The CDR3 is 13 amino acids. The germline gives CDR1 SEHNR, CDR2 FQNEAQ (reference sequence). Trimming removed 5 bases from V and 9 bases from J, with 16 bases in between. The CDR3 region has the DNA TGTGCCAGCAGCCGAGGAAAGGTCGCACGCTACACCTTC. Amino acid sequence: CASSRGKVARYTF.